What follows are 4 T cell receptor beta chains derived from one specimen sequenced in a study of response to subunit inactivated influenza vaccine. In TCRdb, the RT-PCR reads were re-called with MiXCR into one record per CDR3 protein. The table has 650,000 to 800,000 distinct CDR3 sequences, 14% seen once; the top ten hold 6.5% to 8.5%. The sequencing here drew on PBMCs from blood, taken 14 to 15 days before vaccination. These receptor sequences come from a man aged 50-60 years who received an inactivated influenza vaccine.

This chain links TRBV2 with TRBJ1-5; TRBD1 might be the D (6 bases). V lost 6 bases and J lost 2, with 14 bases in between. This CDR3 has 15 amino acids. From germline, CDR1 is SNHLY and CDR2 FYNNEI. The CDR3 loop is CASSLDSGGNQPQHF. CDR3 sequence (DNA): TGTGCCAGCAGCTTAGATTCAGGGGGCAATCAGCCCCAGCATTTT.

The gene calls are TRBV7-2 and TRBJ2-1; 8 bases map to TRBD1. This CDR3 comprises 15 residues. With V trimmed by 5 bases and J by 8 bases, 11 bases remained unmatched. CDR1 is SGHTA, CDR2 FQGNSA, per germline. The CDR3 DNA reads as TGTGCCAGCAGCAGATCCCGGACAGGGTCCTATGAGCAGTTCTTC. Translated, it gives CASSRSRTGSYEQFF.

The chain couples TRBV29-1 to TRBJ2-1; perhaps TRBD2 as D (7 bases). Germline CDR1 SQVTM, CDR2 ANQGSEA. V shed 5 bases and J shed 8 bases, with 19 bases lying between them. The CDR3 covers 14 residues. The CDR3 loop reads CSVSLRGGVDEQFF. CDR3 nucleotide sequence: TGCAGCGTTTCCCTAAGGGGGGGCGTCGATGAGCAGTTCTTC.

This sequence joins TRBV6-1 and TRBJ2-3; 11 bases agree with TRBD1. The CDR3 is 16 residues long. The V segment lost 6 bases and the J segment 3 bases; nucleotides outside the gene matches: 8. Germline lookup yields CDR1 MNHNS and CDR2 SASEGT. In DNA, the CDR3 is TGTGCCAGCAGACCCGGGACAGGGGGAGAAACAGATACGCAGTATTTT. Translated, it gives CASRPGTGGETDTQYF.